The T cell receptor (beta chain) described here comes from a study of molecular identifiers for immune sequencing clone quantification. Via MiXCR, TCRdb re-called the PCR reads, giving one row per CDR3 protein. This table holds approximately 680,000 distinct CDR3 sequences, less than 30% found once. Germline-derived CDR1 and CDR2 are MNHEY and SMNVEV (reference sequence). The CDR3 has 16 amino acids. V lost 4 bases and J lost 2; bases outside the gene matches: 6. The sequence came from a human donor in good health. Some libraries in this study had Jurkat cell RNA spiked in. The chain recombines TRBV27 with TRBJ1-4; 8 nucleotides align to TRBD1. Sequencing input: naive CD8+ T cells from blood, with Jurkat cell RNA spiked in. The subset: FACS-sorted CD8+CD4-CCR7+CD45RA+ naive T cells. The chain's CDR3 is CASSSGTGGTNEKLFF. DNA for the CDR3: TGTGCCAGCAGTTCCGGGACAGGAGGGACTAATGAAAAACTGTTTTTT.